The 27 T cell receptor beta chains listed next were all sequenced from one sample in a study of blood T cell repertoires in COVID-19. Clones were read by immunoSEQ multiplex PCR, and TCRdb kept only the in-frame ones, dropping some. The sample includes around 470,000 clones, roughly nine tenths of them seen just once. Sequencing input: peripheral blood. These receptors all stem from a young man with COVID-19, enrolled during active disease.

V gene TRBV6-1 combines with J gene TRBJ2-5, with D possibly TRBD1 on 6 matching bases. Trimming left V 4 bases short and J 4 bases short, with 22 bases between. The CDR3 contains 17 residues. Per germline, CDR1 MNHNS and CDR2 SASEGT. The CDR3 loop reads CASSAKGRGRQVETQYF. In nucleotides, the CDR3 is TGTGCCAGCAGTGCGAAGGGACGGGGTAGACAGGTAGAGACCCAGTACTTC.

This clone was found a few times. This chain connects TRBV27 to TRBJ2-7, with TRBD2 identical over 8 bases. Germline V lookup: CDR1 MNHEY, CDR2 SMNVEV (reference sequence). The CDR3 sequence is 15 residues long. The junction had 4 bases not matched to a gene; V was cut back by 3 bases and J by 0 bases. The CDR3 DNA sequence: TGTGCCAGCAGTTTCACTAGCGGAAGCTCCTACGAGCAGTACTTC. It codes for CASSFTSGSSYEQYF.

The rearrangement uses TRBV4-1 and TRBJ2-3; 8 bases fit TRBD2. Germline V lookup: CDR1 MGHRA, CDR2 YSYEKL. With V trimmed by 0 bases and J by 4 bases, 3 bases remained unmatched. This CDR3 comprises 15 residues. This CDR3 reads CASSQDRGGSDTQYF. DNA for the CDR3: TGCGCCAGCAGCCAAGACCGGGGGGGCTCAGATACGCAGTATTTT.

The DNA for the CDR3 is TGTGCCAGCCTCTCGAGGGTCGACACCGGGGAGCTGTTTTTT. Encoded protein: CASLSRVDTGELFF. The chain recombines TRBV6-6 with TRBJ2-2; weak D call: TRBD2 (5 bases). With 8 bases removed from V and 3 bases from J, the gap between germline ends came to 13 bases. The length of the CDR3 is 14 residues. Germline lookup yields CDR1 MNHNY and CDR2 SVGAGI (reference sequence).

The chain uses TRBV5-1 and TRBJ2-7, with 12 bases lining up with TRBD1. The CDR3 runs 17 residues. Germline lookup yields CDR1 SGHRS and CDR2 YFSETQ. Losses at the gene ends were 4 bases for V and 4 bases for J; bases not matched to a gene: 12. The CDR3 DNA sequence: TGCGCCAGCAGCCCTAAACCACCGGGACAGGGGGCGTACGAGCAGTACTTC. Protein sequence: CASSPKPPGQGAYEQYF. Drawing the rest from reference TRBV5-1 and TRBJ2-7, the complete variable domain is KAGVTQTPRYLIKTRGQQVTLSCSPISGHRSVSWYQQTPGQGLQFLFEYFSETQRNKGNFPGRFSGRQFSNSRSEMNVSTLELGDSALYLCASSPKPPGQGAYEQYFGPGTRLTVT.

The chain carries TRBV9 and TRBJ1-4; D is undetermined. This CDR3 comprises 15 residues. Germline CDR1 SGDLS, CDR2 YYNGEE. V lost 3 bases, J lost 5 bases, and 14 bases lay in between. The CDR3 loop reads CASSAFEGTNEKLFF. For the CDR3, the DNA is TGTGCCAGCAGCGCGTTTGAGGGAACGAATGAAAAACTGTTTTTT.

The CDR3: CAWTPFRDNLNTEAFF. DNA for the CDR3: TGTGCCTGGACCCCTTTTAGGGACAACTTGAACACTGAAGCTTTCTTT. This chain joins TRBV30 and TRBJ1-1, with D maybe TRBD1 (6 bases). CDR3 length: 16 amino acids. V was pared by 4 bases and J by 0 bases, with 18 bases between. The germline V gene has CDR1 GTSNPN and CDR2 SVGIG (reference sequence).

The chain links TRBV19 to TRBJ1-3, with D uncertain. The germline gives CDR1 LNHDA, CDR2 SQIVND (reference sequence). Trimming stripped 1 base from V and 0 bases from J, with 13 bases between. This CDR3 comprises 17 residues. CDR3 region: CASSIADGSYSGNTIYF. In nucleotides, the CDR3 is TGTGCCAGTAGTATAGCAGACGGGAGCTACTCTGGAAACACCATATATTTT.

The rearrangement uses TRBV5-4 and TRBJ2-3, with 10 bases that match TRBD1. J gave up 6 bases and V 5 bases, and 15 bases lay outside the gene matches. Looked up from germline, CDR1 is SGHNT and CDR2 is YYREEE (reference sequence). This CDR3 is built from 17 residues. In DNA form, the CDR3 reads TGTGCCAGCAGACTCCAACCCGGGACAGGGGTTGTGGATACGCAGTATTTT. Translating gives CASRLQPGTGVVDTQYF.

CDR3: CASSWPGGYNEQFF. The CDR3 DNA reads as TGTGCCAGTAGTTGGCCGGGGGGATACAATGAGCAGTTCTTC. This chain connects TRBV19 to TRBJ2-1; TRBD2 aligns across 7 bases. Germline values: CDR1 LNHDA, CDR2 SQIVND (reference sequence). V trimming: 5 bases; J trimming: 4 bases; junction bases outside the gene matches: 5. This CDR3 contains 14 residues.

This chain joins TRBV7-9 and TRBJ2-7; D perhaps matches TRBD2 (6 bases). Germline assignment: CDR1 SEHNR and CDR2 FQNEAQ (reference sequence). CDR3 length: 14 amino acids. The V and J ends lost 1 base and 2 bases respectively, with 9 bases between them. The CDR3 DNA reads TGTGCCAGCAGCTTAGACCGCGGGACCTACGAGCAGTACTTC. Translation: CASSLDRGTYEQYF. The whole variable domain, remainder taken from reference TRBV7-9 and TRBJ2-7, is DTGVSQNPRHKITKRGQNVTFRCDPISEHNRLYWYRQTLGQGPEFLTYFQNEAQLEKSRLLSDRFSAERPKGSFSTLEIQRTEQGDSAMYLCASSLDRGTYEQYFGPGTRLTVT.

This clone was found once. CDR3 in amino acids: CASRGGGLEQYF. CDR3 DNA sequence: TGTGCCAGTAGGGGAGGGGGGCTCGAGCAGTACTTC. The chain links TRBV19 to TRBJ2-7, with a weak D call TRBD2 (7 bases). The germline gives CDR1 LNHDA, CDR2 SQIVND (reference sequence). This CDR3 contains 12 residues. V gave up 6 bases and J gave up 6 bases, with 12 bases separating them. Combining the CDR3 with reference TRBV19 and TRBJ2-7 gives the whole variable domain DGGITQSPKYLFRKEGQNVTLSCEQNLNHDAMYWYRQDPGQGLRLIYYSQIVNDFQKGDIAEGYSVSREKKESFPLTVTSAQKNPTAFYLCASRGGGLEQYFGPGTRLTVT.

The V gene is TRBV7-6, the J gene TRBJ2-5; tentatively, D is TRBD2 (6 bases). Trimming removed 1 base from V and 7 bases from J, with 13 bases in between. This CDR3 contains 14 residues. The germline gives CDR1 SGHVS, CDR2 FNYEAQ. This CDR3 reads CASSLGGRIGTQYF. The CDR3 nucleotides read TGTGCCAGCAGCTTAGGAGGGAGGATAGGGACCCAGTACTTC.

V and J are TRBV28 and TRBJ2-3; 11 positions agree with TRBD1. This CDR3 is 15 amino acids long. CDR1 and CDR2 (germline): MDHEN, SYDVKM. Trimming cost V 7 bases and J 3 bases; bases outside gene matches: 6. This CDR3 is CASTLGQGATDTQYF. The CDR3 DNA reads TGTGCCAGCACCCTCGGACAGGGGGCGACAGATACGCAGTATTTT.

This clone was counted only a few times. J is TRBJ2-1 and V is TRBV9; 8 nucleotides agree with TRBD2. The junction had 10 bases not matched to a gene; V was cut back by 4 bases and J by 7 bases. Looked up from germline, CDR1 is SGDLS and CDR2 is YYNGEE. The CDR3 has 15 amino acids. The CDR3, as DNA: TGTGCCAGCAGCCCCTACGGGACTAGTAAAAATGAGCAGTTCTTC. Translation gives CASSPYGTSKNEQFF.

The chain couples TRBV6-5 to TRBJ2-2, with 9 bases that match TRBD1. Germline CDR1 MNHEY, CDR2 SVGAGI. Trimming at V came to 6 bases and at J to 6 bases, leaving 5 bases not matched to a gene. This CDR3 is built from 14 residues. In DNA form, the CDR3 reads TGTGCCAGCAGAGCCGGGGACAGGGCCGGGGAGCTGTTTTTT. It codes for CASRAGDRAGELFF.

The chain has TRBV5-6 and TRBJ2-7; tentative D call: TRBD2 (7 bases). This CDR3 comprises 15 residues. Per germline, CDR1 SGHDT and CDR2 YYEEEE. Trimming cost V 4 bases and J 4 bases, with 18 bases left between them. CDR3 in DNA: TGTGCCAGCAGCCGGTGGTCGGGGGGCTTGTACGAGCAGTACTTC. Translated: CASSRWSGGLYEQYF.

The genes are TRBV6-5 and TRBJ1-2, with 8 nucleotides matching TRBD1. Germline loops: CDR1 MNHEY, CDR2 SVGAGI. This CDR3 has 13 residues. V trimming: 6 bases; J trimming: 2 bases; junction bases outside the gene matches: 2. In DNA, the CDR3 is TGTGCCAGCAGCGGGACAGGAAACTATGGCTACACCTTC. Translation: CASSGTGNYGYTF.

V usage is TRBV7-9 and J usage is TRBJ1-1; weak D call: TRBD1 (5 bases). Trimming removed 6 bases from V and 5 bases from J, with 10 bases in between. In germline, CDR1 is SEHNR, CDR2 FQNEAQ (reference sequence). The CDR3 covers 12 residues. CDR3 amino acids: CASSQGQTEAFF. The CDR3 coding sequence is TGTGCCAGCAGTCAAGGACAAACTGAAGCTTTCTTT.

The V call is TRBV7-2, the J call TRBJ2-7; D is possibly TRBD2 (6 bases). Germline CDR1 reads SGHTA; CDR2 reads FQGNSA. CDR3 length equals 13 residues. Trimming removed 5 bases from V and 3 bases from J, with 11 bases in between. CDR3 sequence reads: CASSAGRIYEQYF. CDR3 DNA: TGTGCCAGCAGCGCGGGACGGATCTACGAGCAGTACTTC. Looking up the rest from reference TRBV7-2 and TRBJ2-7 gives the full variable domain: GAGVSQSPSNKVTEKGKDVELRCDPISGHTALYWYRQSLGQGLEFLIYFQGNSAPDKSGLPSDRFSAERTGGSVSTLTIQRTQQEDSAVYLCASSAGRIYEQYFGPGTRLTVT.

This clone was picked up many times. V and J are TRBV12-3 or TRBV12-4 and TRBJ2-5; TRBD1 agrees at 7 bases. This CDR3 has 13 residues. The junction had 6 bases not matched to a gene; V was cut back by 6 bases and J by 5 bases. The CDR3 DNA is TGTGCCAGCAGGGTGCAGGGGGAGGAGACCCAGTACTTC. Translated: CASRVQGEETQYF.

V gene TRBV30 combines with J gene TRBJ2-7, with 11 nucleotides matching TRBD2. V shed 3 bases, J shed 0 bases, and the junction held 4 bases outside the gene matches. CDR1 is GTSNPN, CDR2 SVGIG, per germline (reference sequence). The CDR3 totals 15 residues. Here the CDR3 DNA reads TGTGCCTGGAGCCCCGGACTAGCGGGCTCCTACGAGCAGTACTTC. Amino acids: CAWSPGLAGSYEQYF.

For this clone: This sample also contains other DNA sequences that code for the same CDR3. The gene calls are TRBV2 and TRBJ1-5, with 9 bases identical to TRBD1. Per the germline V gene, CDR1 is SNHLY and CDR2 is FYNNEI. CDR3 length: 14 residues. The trim removed 6 bases at V and 7 bases at J, leaving 7 bases unmatched. This CDR3 reads CASSEDRGGQPQHF. The CDR3, as DNA: TGTGCCAGCAGCGAGGACAGGGGAGGACAGCCCCAGCATTTT.

V is TRBV27 and J is TRBJ1-5; D unclear. The CDR3 has 15 residues. V lost 1 base and J 0 bases, leaving 7 bases between the germline ends. Germline V gene sequence: CDR1 MNHEY, CDR2 SMNVEV (reference sequence). The CDR3 loop reads CASSLFGYSNQPQHF. CDR3 coding DNA: TGTGCCAGCAGTTTATTCGGGTATAGCAATCAGCCCCAGCATTTT.

The genes are TRBV6-6 and TRBJ2-7; unclear D gene. V lost 2 bases and J lost 2, with 10 bases in between. The germline CDR1 and CDR2 sequences are MNHNY and SVGAGI (reference sequence). This CDR3 comprises 14 residues. CDR3 nucleotides: TGTGCCAGCAGTTACGCCGGAGAGCCCTACGAGCAGTACTTC. Translated: CASSYAGEPYEQYF.

The rearrangement links TRBV19 to TRBJ1-2; maybe TRBD1 (6 bases). Germline loops: CDR1 LNHDA, CDR2 SQIVND (reference sequence). V was shortened by 7 bases and J by 8 bases, with 17 bases between the two germline ends. The CDR3 sequence is 13 residues long. CDR3 in DNA: TGTGCCAGTACAATGGCGGGGGCTCCGGGCTACACCTTC. It codes for CASTMAGAPGYTF. The full variable domain, its missing parts supplied by reference TRBV19 and TRBJ1-2, is DGGITQSPKYLFRKEGQNVTLSCEQNLNHDAMYWYRQDPGQGLRLIYYSQIVNDFQKGDIAEGYSVSREKKESFPLTVTSAQKNPTAFYLCASTMAGAPGYTFGSGTRLTVV.

The genes are TRBV19 and TRBJ2-7; D is undetermined. Looked up from germline, CDR1 is LNHDA and CDR2 is SQIVND (reference sequence). The CDR3 is 11 amino acids. V dropped 6 bases and J dropped 4 bases, with 7 bases sitting between them. CDR3 nucleotides: TGTGCCAGTAGATACGGTTACGAGCAGTACTTC. This codes for CASRYGYEQYF.